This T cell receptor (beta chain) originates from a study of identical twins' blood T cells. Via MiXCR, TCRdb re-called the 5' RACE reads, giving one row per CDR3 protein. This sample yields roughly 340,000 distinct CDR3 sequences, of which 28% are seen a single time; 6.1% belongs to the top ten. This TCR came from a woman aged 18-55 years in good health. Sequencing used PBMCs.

CDR3 nucleotides: TGTGCCAGCAGTGAGTCGGGTTTTGGCTACACCTTC. Translating it yields CASSESGFGYTF. The chain has TRBV2 and TRBJ1-2, with D unresolved. From germline, CDR1 is SNHLY and CDR2 FYNNEI. Deletions cut 3 bases from V and 7 bases from J, with 9 bases between. This CDR3 has 12 residues. Drawing the rest from reference TRBV2 and TRBJ1-2, the complete variable domain is EPEVTQTPSHQVTQMGQEVILRCVPISNHLYFYWYRQILGQKVEFLVSFYNNEISEKSEIFDDQFSVERPDGSNFTLKIRSTKLEDSAMYFCASSESGFGYTFGSGTRLTVV.